Sequencing of this T cell receptor beta chain was carried out in a study of T cell responses to AZD1222 COVID-19 vaccine. The CDR3 loop spans 15 amino acids. From germline, CDR1 is WSHSY and CDR2 SAAADI. After removal of 4 bases from V and 4 bases from J, the junction contained 5 bases not matched to a gene. Sequencing used immunoSEQ multiplex PCR; TCRdb keeps in-frame clones, though not all of them. The sample carries 150,000 or so clones, 75% to 85% recorded once. The rearrangement uses TRBV10-2 and TRBJ1-4; 8 bases line up with TRBD1. The sequencing used peripheral blood, collected on day 0 of MenACWY control vaccination. The sequence was collected from an adult in good health. CDR3 in amino acids: CASSADRGRNEKLFF. Written as DNA, the CDR3 is TGCGCCAGCAGTGCCGACAGGGGCCGTAATGAAAAACTGTTTTTT.